The 3 T cell receptor beta chains presented below share a single source sample, sequenced in a study of cytomegalovirus exposure and HLA in healthy donors. Repertoires were generated with immunoSEQ multiplex PCR, while TCRdb's copy carries only in-frame clones and drops some. The table records 95,000 to 150,000 clones, about 96% of them present only once. Input material: PBMCs. The receptors here all came from a man aged 18 to 29 in good health and CMV-seronegative.

The chain recombines TRBV9 with TRBJ2-1; D is uncertain. The length of the CDR3 is 13 residues. Trimming took 3 bases from V and 8 from J, leaving 12 bases between them. CDR1 is SGDLS and CDR2 is YYNGEE in the germline V gene. The chain's CDR3 is CASSAQPEDEQFF. CDR3 coding DNA: TGTGCCAGCAGCGCCCAACCAGAGGATGAGCAGTTCTTC. The whole variable domain, filled in from reference TRBV9 and TRBJ2-1, reads DSGVTQTPKHLITATGQRVTLRCSPRSGDLSVYWYQQSLDQGLQFLIQYYNGEERAKGNILERFSAQQFPDLHSELNLSSLELGDSALYFCASSAQPEDEQFFGPGTRLTVL.

This chain uses TRBV4-3 with TRBJ2-3; maybe TRBD2 (5 bases). The CDR3 has 13 amino acids. Deletions cut 6 bases from V and 3 bases from J, with 10 bases between. The germline V gene encodes CDR1 LGHNA and CDR2 YSLEER. The CDR3 loop is CASSPAGTDTQYF. In DNA, the CDR3 is TGCGCCAGCAGTCCGGCGGGTACAGATACGCAGTATTTT.

This chain uses TRBV7-6 with TRBJ1-1; D remains ambiguous. The CDR3 loop spans 14 amino acids. Trimming stripped 8 bases from V and 2 bases from J, with 15 bases between. Germline V gene lookup returns CDR1 SGHVS and CDR2 FNYEAQ. The CDR3 protein is CASLPEAGNTEAFF. The CDR3 DNA reads as TGTGCCAGCCTCCCTGAGGCGGGCAACACTGAAGCTTTCTTT.